Shown below are 29 T cell receptor beta chains from a single sample sequenced in a study of cytomegalovirus exposure and HLA in healthy donors (dated by TCRdb to the late 2010s). Library preparation employed the immunoSEQ multiplex PCR assay. The multiplex PCR relied on a mix of 60 forward primers for TCR Vbeta segments and 13 reverse primers for TCR Jbeta segments. TCRdb stores this immuneACCESS table with in-frame sequences only. Part of the clones is absent; in the studies checked, under half of the shortfall reflects unresolved V genes, and no reason is known for the rest. The sample table records 80,000 to 130,000 clones; around 83% of these occur just once. The ten top clones hold around 1.2% of the sample. The sample consisted of PBMCs. The receptor set was obtained from a woman in her late teens or twenties in good health and CMV-seronegative.

V gene TRBV27 combines with J gene TRBJ2-5, with 7 nucleotides matching TRBD1. The J call may be in error: the DNA end matches TRBJ2-7 better. The CDR3 has 16 amino acids. CDR1 is MNHEY, CDR2 SMNVEV, per germline (reference sequence). The CDR3 bases are TGTGCCAGCAGCTCCAGGCGACAGGGCCGTTCCTACGAGCAGTACTTC. Its translation is CASSSRRQGRSYEQYF.

The chain carries TRBV4-2 and TRBJ2-4; 11 bases align to TRBD2. The V gene's germline CDR1 is LGHNA and CDR2 YNFKEQ. V gave up 0 bases and J gave up 1 base; unmatched junction bases: 8. CDR3 length equals 19 residues. CDR3 loop: CASSQERSGGAPAKNIQYF. CDR3 coding DNA: TGTGCCAGCAGCCAAGAGCGTAGCGGGGGGGCCCCGGCCAAAAACATTCAGTACTTC.

The J gene is TRBJ2-7, the V gene TRBV5-6; 7 bases map to TRBD1. The CDR3 has 14 amino acids. In germline, CDR1 is SGHDT, CDR2 YYEEEE. V was pared by 2 bases and J by 2 bases, with 4 bases of the junction left unmatched. The CDR3 protein is CASSFTGETYEQYF. CDR3 nucleotides: TGTGCCAGCAGCTTCACAGGGGAAACCTACGAGCAGTACTTC.

This sequence joins TRBV30 and TRBJ1-2; D perhaps matches TRBD1 (6 bases). Trimming left V 0 bases short and J 8 bases short, with 13 bases between. This CDR3 has 13 residues. The germline V gene encodes CDR1 GTSNPN and CDR2 SVGIG (reference sequence). CDR3 DNA: TGTGCCTGGAGTGTAGGTATAGGGGGAGGCTACACCTTC. Translated: CAWSVGIGGGYTF.

The genes are TRBV7-2 and TRBJ1-2, with D possibly being TRBD1 (5 bases). V lost 5 bases to trimming and J lost 4 bases, with 17 bases between them. The CDR3 has 15 residues. CDR1 and CDR2 (germline): SGHTA, FQGNSA. CDR3 protein: CASSPPSPGFYGYTF. CDR3 DNA: TGTGCCAGCAGCCCCCCAAGTCCAGGGTTCTATGGCTACACCTTC.

CDR3 nucleotide sequence: TGTGCCAGCAGTTTCGCTAGAGGGTCGTACGAGCAGTACTTC. Amino acids: CASSFARGSYEQYF. The chain links TRBV27 to TRBJ2-7; the D gene is possibly TRBD2 (5 bases). There are 14 residues in the CDR3. Germline lookup yields CDR1 MNHEY and CDR2 SMNVEV (reference sequence). The V and J ends lost 3 bases and 4 bases respectively, with 13 bases between them.

V usage is TRBV15 and J usage is TRBJ1-2, with D possibly matching TRBD1 (5 bases). This CDR3 comprises 14 residues. Per germline, CDR1 LNHNV and CDR2 YYDKDF (reference sequence). The V end was cut by 1 base, the J end by 4 bases, with 10 bases between. Here the CDR3 reads CATSRARTLYGYTF. In DNA form, the CDR3 reads TGTGCCACCAGCAGAGCAAGGACACTCTATGGCTACACCTTC.

The rearrangement joins TRBV7-2 to TRBJ1-2; D might be TRBD1 (6 bases). From germline, CDR1 is SGHTA and CDR2 FQGNSA. Trimming left V 5 bases short and J 8 bases short, with 24 bases between. CDR3 length: 16 residues. CDR3 sequence: CASSPISGRGSGGYTF. CDR3 DNA sequence: TGTGCCAGCAGCCCAATCTCGGGCAGGGGATCTGGAGGCTACACCTTC.

This clone showed up just a few times. The chain recombines TRBV20-1 with TRBJ2-1; perhaps TRBD2 as D (5 bases). V was clipped by 3 bases and J by 6 bases, with 6 bases between them. This CDR3 has 11 amino acids. The V gene's germline CDR1 is DFQATT and CDR2 SNEGSKA (reference sequence). For the CDR3, the DNA is TGCAGTGCTAGTCGGGGCAATGAGCAGTTCTTC. It is translated as CSASRGNEQFF.

CDR3 sequence: CASSPPGRTF. The CDR3 region has the DNA TGTGCCAGCAGCCCCCCAGGGCGCACCTTC. This chain connects TRBV7-9 to TRBJ1-2; possible D gene TRBD1, 5 bases. The germline V gene has CDR1 SEHNR and CDR2 FQNEAQ (reference sequence). The CDR3 extends over 10 amino acids. V was shortened by 5 bases and J by 13 bases, with 11 bases between the two germline ends.

This clone occurred once. This chain links TRBV2 with TRBJ2-2; D uncertain. Germline V gene sequence: CDR1 SNHLY, CDR2 FYNNEI. The CDR3 is 14 amino acids. The V end was cut by 8 bases, the J end by 1 base, with 11 bases between. CDR3 DNA: TGTGCCAGCCTTACAGCCAGGAACACCGGGGAGCTGTTTTTT. Translating gives CASLTARNTGELFF. The variable domain in full, with the rest retrieved from reference TRBV2 and TRBJ2-2, is EPEVTQTPSHQVTQMGQEVILRCVPISNHLYFYWYRQILGQKVEFLVSFYNNEISEKSEIFDDQFSVERPDGSNFTLKIRSTKLEDSAMYFCASLTARNTGELFFGEGSRLTVL.

This chain uses TRBV7-2 with TRBJ2-7; the D gene is possibly TRBD2 (6 bases). Per germline, CDR1 SGHTA and CDR2 FQGNSA. This CDR3 is 16 amino acids long. Trimming removed 5 bases at V and 1 base at J, with 18 bases between. In DNA, the CDR3 is TGTGCCAGCAGCCGGGGACTCAGCTACCTTTCCTACGAGCAGTACTTC. Its translation is CASSRGLSYLSYEQYF.

This chain uses TRBV10-3 with TRBJ2-3, with 11 bases lining up with TRBD2. In germline, CDR1 is ENHRY, CDR2 SYGVKD. V lost 0 bases and J lost 4; bases outside the gene matches: 3. This CDR3 comprises 16 residues. CDR3 coding DNA: TGTGCCATCAGTGAGTCTAGCGGGGGGGCCTCAGATACGCAGTATTTT. Residues: CAISESSGGASDTQYF.

In nucleotides, the CDR3 is TGTGCCAGCAGCTTCCTCGGGGGGCCTAGCACAGATACGCAGTATTTT. Its translation is CASSFLGGPSTDTQYF. V is TRBV9 and J is TRBJ2-3; TRBD2 is a possible D gene (7 bases). Germline V lookup: CDR1 SGDLS, CDR2 YYNGEE. The CDR3 extends over 16 amino acids. Between the trimmed V and J ends, which lost 4 bases and 0 bases, there was a span of 15 bases. Full variable domain (remainder filled in from reference TRBV9 and TRBJ2-3): DSGVTQTPKHLITATGQRVTLRCSPRSGDLSVYWYQQSLDQGLQFLIQYYNGEERAKGNILERFSAQQFPDLHSELNLSSLELGDSALYFCASSFLGGPSTDTQYFGPGTRLTVL.

CDR3 loop: CASSQDPGVPNEKLFF. The CDR3 region has the DNA TGCGCCAGCAGCCAAGATCCCGGGGTCCCTAATGAAAAACTGTTTTTT. The chain combines TRBV4-1 with TRBJ1-4, with unresolved D. The CDR3 is 16 amino acids. CDR1 is MGHRA and CDR2 is YSYEKL in the germline V gene. The ends were cut back, 0 bases at V and 3 bases at J, with 11 bases in the middle.

The rearrangement links TRBV18 to TRBJ1-2; no definite D call. In germline, CDR1 is KGHSH, CDR2 LQKENI. The CDR3 totals 15 residues. V shed 2 bases and J shed 0 bases, with 10 bases lying between them. CDR3 loop: CASSPISETNYGYTF. CDR3 nucleotide sequence: TGTGCCAGCTCACCAATTTCGGAGACTAACTATGGCTACACCTTC.

This chain connects TRBV6-1 to TRBJ2-5; a weak D match, TRBD2 (5 bases). CDR3 length: 13 amino acids. Germline V gives CDR1 MNHNS, CDR2 SASEGT. The V and J ends lost 7 bases and 5 bases respectively, with 14 bases between them. The CDR3 nucleotides are TGTGCCAGCACGAGGGATCGGTCGGAGACCCAGTACTTC. It encodes CASTRDRSETQYF.

This clone came up a few times. The CDR3 sequence: CASSIGATANTGELFF. CDR3 nucleotides: TGTGCCAGCAGCATCGGTGCGACAGCTAACACCGGGGAGCTGTTTTTT. The rearrangement joins TRBV5-6 to TRBJ2-2, with D perhaps TRBD1 (5 bases). This CDR3 contains 16 residues. CDR1 is SGHDT, CDR2 YYEEEE, per germline. The V end lost 4 bases, the J end lost 2 bases, and 15 bases lay between the germline ends.

CDR3 coding DNA: TGTGCCTGGAGCCGGGACAGGGTTGGCGAAAAACTGTTTTTT. Amino acids: CAWSRDRVGEKLFF. This chain links TRBV30 with TRBJ1-4, with TRBD1 identical over 9 bases. Per the germline V gene, CDR1 is GTSNPN and CDR2 is SVGIG (reference sequence). The V segment lost 3 bases and the J segment 8 bases; nucleotides outside the gene matches: 7. The CDR3 runs to 14 residues.

Comment on this clone: Other nucleotide sequences in the sample specify the same CDR3. The CDR3 DNA follows: TGCGCCAGCAGCCCGTCACTGACTAGCGGGAGAGCCTACACCGGGGAGCTGTTTTTT. As protein: CASSPSLTSGRAYTGELFF. The chain employs TRBV4-1 and TRBJ2-2; TRBD2 matches 12 bases. V shed 4 bases, J shed 3 bases, and the junction held 12 bases outside the gene matches. Per germline, CDR1 MGHRA and CDR2 YSYEKL. The CDR3 spans 19 residues.

This clone appeared a single time. The genes are TRBV7-2 and TRBJ1-2; 10 nucleotides match TRBD1. The CDR3 sequence is 15 residues long. The V gene's germline CDR1 is SGHTA and CDR2 FQGNSA. J lost 7 bases, V lost 1 base, and 6 bases had no gene match. The CDR3 DNA is TGTGCCAGCAGCTTAGAAGGGACAGGGGAGAGTGGCTACACCTTC. It encodes CASSLEGTGESGYTF.

The rearrangement uses TRBV7-2 and TRBJ1-3; D not certain. The germline CDR1 and CDR2 sequences are SGHTA and FQGNSA. V was shortened by 1 base and J by 1 base, with 14 bases between the two germline ends. This CDR3 has 17 residues. CDR3 sequence (DNA): TGTGCCAGCAGCTTAGGGGCCAGGTTCTCGTCTGGAAACACCATATATTTT. Translation gives CASSLGARFSSGNTIYF.

The CDR3 DNA is TGTGCCAGCAGTGCCATAGGGACAGCCTACGAGCAGTACTTC. This codes for CASSAIGTAYEQYF. This chain links TRBV6-1 with TRBJ2-7, with 7 bases aligning to TRBD1. The CDR3 has 14 residues. Germline V gene data show CDR1 as MNHNS and CDR2 as SASEGT. V was clipped by 4 bases and J by 2 bases; unmatched bases: 5.

The CDR3 sequence is CASSWVITGNEQYF. The CDR3 nucleotides are TGTGCCAGCAGCTGGGTCATCACAGGAAACGAGCAGTACTTC. This rearrangement joins TRBV7-2 to TRBJ2-7, with a tentative D call TRBD1 (5 bases). Germline CDR1 is SGHTA and CDR2 is FQGNSA. This CDR3 has 14 residues. V was trimmed by 4 bases and J by 5 bases, leaving 15 bases between them.

The rearrangement uses TRBV2 and TRBJ2-3, with D maybe TRBD1 (5 bases). CDR1 is SNHLY and CDR2 is FYNNEI in the germline V gene. V lost 4 bases and J lost 3, with 8 bases in between. This CDR3 spans 13 amino acids. CDR3 in DNA: TGTGCCAGCAGTGTCGACAGAACAGATACGCAGTATTTT. It encodes CASSVDRTDTQYF.

The chain links TRBV2 to TRBJ2-7; TRBD2 matches 8 bases. V was clipped by 6 bases and J by 4 bases; unmatched bases: 8. There are 14 residues in the CDR3. The V gene's germline CDR1 is SNHLY and CDR2 FYNNEI. The CDR3 is CASRPTSGGYEQYF. The CDR3 DNA is TGTGCCAGCAGGCCGACGAGCGGGGGATACGAGCAGTACTTC.

The chain has TRBV9 and TRBJ1-1; weak D call: TRBD1 (6 bases). CDR3 length equals 14 residues. The V end was cut by 1 base, the J end by 4 bases, with 11 bases between. Per the germline V gene, CDR1 is SGDLS and CDR2 is YYNGEE. DNA of the CDR3: TGTGCCAGCAGCGTAACCCCGGACAGCACTGAAGCTTTCTTT. Amino acids: CASSVTPDSTEAFF.

The chain joins TRBV29-1 to TRBJ2-2; 8 bases map to TRBD1. CDR1 is SQVTM, CDR2 ANQGSEA, per germline. With 4 bases clipped from V and 4 bases from J, the junction kept 11 bases outside the gene matches. The CDR3 has 16 residues. The CDR3 sequence: CSVGDGQGLTTGELFF. Written as DNA, the CDR3 is TGCAGCGTTGGGGACGGACAGGGACTGACCACCGGGGAGCTGTTTTTT.

This chain joins TRBV4-1 and TRBJ2-1, with D perhaps matching TRBD2 (5 bases). Per germline, CDR1 MGHRA and CDR2 YSYEKL. The CDR3 spans 18 residues. Trimming removed 0 bases at V and 7 bases at J, with 22 bases between. CDR3 region: CASSQDSQRLAGKNEQFF. The CDR3 coding sequence is TGCGCCAGCAGCCAAGATTCGCAAAGGCTAGCTGGAAAAAATGAGCAGTTCTTC.